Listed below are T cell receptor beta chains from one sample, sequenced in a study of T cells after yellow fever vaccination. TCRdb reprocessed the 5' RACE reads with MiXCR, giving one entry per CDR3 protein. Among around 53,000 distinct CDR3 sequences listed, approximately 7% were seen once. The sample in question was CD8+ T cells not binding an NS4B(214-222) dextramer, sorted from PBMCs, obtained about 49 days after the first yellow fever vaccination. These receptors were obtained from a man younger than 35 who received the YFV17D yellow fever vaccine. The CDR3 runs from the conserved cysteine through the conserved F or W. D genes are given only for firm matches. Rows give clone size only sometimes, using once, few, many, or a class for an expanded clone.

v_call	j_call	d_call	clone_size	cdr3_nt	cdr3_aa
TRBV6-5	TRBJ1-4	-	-	TGTGCCAGCAGTTCCTTCAACACTAATGAAAAACTGTTTTTT	CASSSFNTNEKLFF
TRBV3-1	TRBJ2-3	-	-	TGTGCCAGCAGCCAAGAAGCTCCGGGGCCGGGTTTTACAGATACGCAGTATTTT	CASSQEAPGPGFTDTQYF
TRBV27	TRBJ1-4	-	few	TGTGCCAGCAGTCCTAAGACAGGTGGGGTGTATAATGAAAAACTGTTTTTT	CASSPKTGGVYNEKLFF
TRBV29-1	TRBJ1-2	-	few	TGCAGCGTTAACAGGCAAAAGTCGAGCTATGGCTACACCTTC	CSVNRQKSSYGYTF
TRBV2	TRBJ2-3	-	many	TGTGCCAGCAGTGCAGGGGTAACTAGCACAGATACGCAGTATTTT	CASSAGVTSTDTQYF
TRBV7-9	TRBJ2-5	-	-	TGTGCCAGCAGCGGGCGTACAGGGAGGCAACAAGAGACCCAGTACTTC	CASSGRTGRQQETQYF
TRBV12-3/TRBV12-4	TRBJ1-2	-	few	TGTGCCAGCAGCCATGGCATCGACAGGCCCTCAGTTGGCTACACCTTC	CASSHGIDRPSVGYTF
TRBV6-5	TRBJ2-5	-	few	TGTGCCAGCAGTTACTCGCCCCAGTACTTC	CASSYSPQYF
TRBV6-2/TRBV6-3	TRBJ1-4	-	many	TGTGCCAGCAGTTACTCTACTCAATGGGTGGCGAGAGAAAAACTGTTTTTT	CASSYSTQWVAREKLFF
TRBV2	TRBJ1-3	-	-	TGTGCCAGCCAAGGGGGAAACACCATATATTTT	CASQGGNTIYF
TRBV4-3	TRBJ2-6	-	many	TGCGCCAGCAGCCAAGATCAGAAGGGACCCTCTGGGGCCAACGTCCTGACTTTC	CASSQDQKGPSGANVLTF
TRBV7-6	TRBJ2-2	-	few	TGTGCCAGCCGAGATTTTCGGATAGGGTGGGCCGGGGAGCTGTTTTTT	CASRDFRIGWAGELFF
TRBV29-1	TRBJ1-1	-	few	TGCAGCGTTGAAAGGGGTGGCACTGAAGCTTTCTTT	CSVERGGTEAFF
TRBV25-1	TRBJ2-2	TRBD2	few	TGTGCCAGCAGTAGATGGGGACTATCGAACACCGGGGAGCTGTTTTTT	CASSRWGLSNTGELFF
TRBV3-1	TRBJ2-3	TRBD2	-	TGTGCCAGCAGCCAAGATTGGGAGCGGGGGGGCAACGCAGATACGCAGTATTTT	CASSQDWERGGNADTQYF
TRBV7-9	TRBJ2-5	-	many	TGTGCCAGTGGGACTCGACAAGAGACCCAGTACTTC	CASGTRQETQYF
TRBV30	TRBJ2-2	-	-	TGTGCCTGGAGTGTTAATCATCCGGCAGGGTGGCAACCCGGGGAGCTGTTTTTT	CAWSVNHPAGWQPGELFF
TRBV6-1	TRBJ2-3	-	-	TGTGCCAGCAGCCAGGGTAGCACAGATACGCAGTATTTT	CASSQGSTDTQYF
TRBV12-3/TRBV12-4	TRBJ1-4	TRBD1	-	TGTGCCACCTCTGGACAGGGGGCTTATGAAAAACTGTTTTTT	CATSGQGAYEKLFF
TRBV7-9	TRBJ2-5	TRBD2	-	TGTGCCAGCAGCTCACGGGAGGCCCAAGAGACCCAGTACTTC	CASSSREAQETQYF
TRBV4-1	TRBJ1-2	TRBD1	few	TGCGCCAGCAGCCGTACATCCCCCCCCGGGACAGGGGAGGGCTACACCTTC	CASSRTSPPGTGEGYTF
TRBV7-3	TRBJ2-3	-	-	TGTGCCAGCAGCCCACACCGTGGTATTGGGAGGATGGGCACAGATACGCAGTATTTT	CASSPHRGIGRMGTDTQYF
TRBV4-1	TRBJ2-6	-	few	TGCGCCAGCAGCCAGGGATGGAGGACCGAGACTATGAGCTCTGGGGCCAACGTCCTGACTTTC	CASSQGWRTETMSSGANVLTF
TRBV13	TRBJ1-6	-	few	TGTGCCAGCAGCTTAACCCCGTCACCCCTCCACTTT	CASSLTPSPLHF
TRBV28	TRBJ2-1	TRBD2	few	TGTGCCAGCAGTTCCCCTCGGGCGGGGGGGTACAATGAGCAGTTCTTC	CASSSPRAGGYNEQFF
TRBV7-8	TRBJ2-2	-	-	TGTGCCAGCAGCTATGAATTAGGGGGGGAGCTGTTTTTT	CASSYELGGELFF
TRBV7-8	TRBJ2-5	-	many	TGTGCCAGCATCGCCCTAGAGACCCAGTACTTC	CASIALETQYF
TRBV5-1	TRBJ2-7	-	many	TGCGCCAGCAGCTCCTACGAGCAGTACTTC	CASSSYEQYF
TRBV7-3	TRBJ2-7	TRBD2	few	TGTGCCAGCAGCTTCGCTAGCGGGGGCTACGAGCAGTACTTC	CASSFASGGYEQYF
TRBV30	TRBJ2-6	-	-	TGTGCCTGGATGGAGTGGTCTGGGGCCAACGTCCTGACTTTC	CAWMEWSGANVLTF
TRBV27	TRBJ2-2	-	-	TGTGCCAGCAGGCCAGGGGCACTAACCGGGGAGCTGTTTTTT	CASRPGALTGELFF
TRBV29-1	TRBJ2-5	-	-	TGCAGCGTTGAAGATGGGCTAGCTGGGGAGACCCAGTACTTC	CSVEDGLAGETQYF
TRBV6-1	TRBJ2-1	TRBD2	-	TGTGCCAGCAGGACTAGCGGGGGGTACAATGAGCAGTTCTTC	CASRTSGGYNEQFF
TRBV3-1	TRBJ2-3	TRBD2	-	TGTGCCAGCACCCAGGCCAGCGGGGGGGCCGGGGATACGCAGTATTTT	CASTQASGGAGDTQYF
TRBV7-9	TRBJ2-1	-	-	TGTGCCAGCAGCTCGCTCGACACCCCTACATCTGAGCAGTTCTTC	CASSSLDTPTSEQFF
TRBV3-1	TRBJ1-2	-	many	TGTGCCAGCAGCCACCAGGGGCTGTTGTACTATGGCTACACCTTC	CASSHQGLLYYGYTF
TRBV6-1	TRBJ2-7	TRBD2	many	TGTGCCAGCAGAGAGAGCGGGGAAAACTCCTACGAGCAGTACTTC	CASRESGENSYEQYF
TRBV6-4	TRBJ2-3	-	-	TGTGCCAGCAGTGACTCGAGTCGGGACACAGATACGCAGTATTTT	CASSDSSRDTDTQYF
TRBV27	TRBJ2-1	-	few	TGTGCCAGCAGTTTACCTGGCAGAGAGCAGTTCTTC	CASSLPGREQFF
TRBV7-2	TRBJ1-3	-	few	TGTGCCAGCAGCTTAGCGTTATATGGCGTTAGCACCATATATTTT	CASSLALYGVSTIYF
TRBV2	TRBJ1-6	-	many	TGTGCCAGCAGACGGGGTCTGCCTACCTATAATTCACCCCTCCACTTT	CASRRGLPTYNSPLHF
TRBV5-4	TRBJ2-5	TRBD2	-	TGTGCCAGCAGCTTTTCTAGCGGGGGGGCCGACGAGACCCAGTACTTC	CASSFSSGGADETQYF
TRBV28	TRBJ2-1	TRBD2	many	TGTGCCAGCAGTTTACTAGCGGGCTCCTACAATGAGCAGTTCTTC	CASSLLAGSYNEQFF
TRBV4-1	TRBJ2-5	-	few	TGCGCCAGCAGCCAAGAGCGGGGGCCTAAAGAGACCCAGTACTTC	CASSQERGPKETQYF
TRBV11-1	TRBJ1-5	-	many	TGTGCCAGCAGCTTTGAACATCAGCCCCAGCATTTT	CASSFEHQPQHF
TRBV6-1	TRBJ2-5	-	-	TGTGCCAGCAGTGAAACACAGTTGAAGACCCAGTACTTC	CASSETQLKTQYF